These T cell receptor beta chains were read from a single sample in a study of PD-L1 blockade in urothelial cancer. Measured with immunoSEQ multiplex PCR; TCRdb has only the in-frame clones, and not every one. The data hold roughly 63,000 clones, with around 81% observed a single time. Sequencing used PBMCs, obtained around atezolizumab (anti-PD-L1) treatment. The receptors here all came from a man in his 70s with urothelial cancer. Both conserved end residues are part of each CDR3. The D gene is left open where the match is weak. The size field is filled for only some rows; it gives once, few, many or a size class.

.	TRBV5-1	TRBJ1-2	.	TGCGCCAGCAGCTTGGACAGGAACTATGGCTACACCTTC	CASSLDRNYGYTF
few	TRBV2	TRBJ2-4	.	TGTGCCAGCAGTGACAAGGACACCATGAACATTCAGTACTTC	CASSDKDTMNIQYF
.	TRBV5-1	TRBJ1-2	TRBD1	TGCGCCAGCAGCCCTACTCCCGGGACAGGGGCCAGCTATGGCTACACCTTC	CASSPTPGTGASYGYTF
.	TRBV6-1	TRBJ1-2	.	TGTGCCAGCCAGGGTACGGGGGATGGCTACACCTTC	CASQGTGDGYTF
.	TRBV2	TRBJ1-5	.	TGTGCCAGCAGTGGTTGGGGCAGCAGCAATCAGCCCCAGCATTTT	CASSGWGSSNQPQHF
.	TRBV27	TRBJ2-4	TRBD1	TGTGCCAGCAGTTTATCGGGACAGATTTCGGACATTCAGTACTTC	CASSLSGQISDIQYF
.	TRBV5-1	TRBJ2-1	.	TGCGCCAGCAGTATAATACCCAGGGGCACCTACAATGAGCAGTTCTTC	CASSIIPRGTYNEQFF
.	TRBV19	TRBJ2-5	.	TGTGCCAGTAGTATAAGTCTTGGCGGGACCCAGTACTTC	CASSISLGGTQYF
many	TRBV5-4	TRBJ1-1	.	TGTGCCAGCAGCTTCGGACACAACACTGAAGCTTTCTTT	CASSFGHNTEAFF
.	TRBV18	TRBJ1-5	.	TGTGCCAGCTCACCCGGGGGGGGCGCGAACAATCAGCCCCAGCATTTT	CASSPGGGANNQPQHF
few	TRBV28	TRBJ2-7	.	TGTGCCAGCAGTTCCCAGGGATCCGAGCAGTACTTC	CASSSQGSEQYF
few	TRBV7-9	TRBJ1-1	.	TGTGCCAGCAGCTTAACAACGGGGAACACTGAAGCTTTCTTT	CASSLTTGNTEAFF
.	TRBV5-1	TRBJ2-1	TRBD2	TGCGCCAGCAGCTCTTTCGGTGGACTAGCGGGAGGGGGGTCCTACAATGAGCAGTTCTTC	CASSSFGGLAGGGSYNEQFF
.	TRBV6-5	TRBJ2-7	.	TGTGCCAGCAGCCGACAGGATCGAAGAGCCTACGAGCAGTACTTC	CASSRQDRRAYEQYF
.	TRBV11-2	TRBJ2-7	TRBD2	TGTGCCAGCAGCGGGACTAGCGGCAGCTCCTACGAGCAGTACTTC	CASSGTSGSSYEQYF
few	TRBV11-2	TRBJ2-3	.	TGTGCCAGCAGCGCTTCGGGGGTAGCGGACCCCCTGGGTACGCAGTATTTT	CASSASGVADPLGTQYF
.	TRBV7-2	TRBJ2-1	TRBD2	TGTGCCAGCAGCCCGGGACTAGTCTACAATGAGCAGTTCTTC	CASSPGLVYNEQFF
.	TRBV18	TRBJ2-1	TRBD2	TGTGCCAGCTCACCCCTACCGACTAGCGGGAGTATCAATGAGCAGTTCTTC	CASSPLPTSGSINEQFF
.	TRBV28	TRBJ1-1	.	TGTGCCAGCAGCCTACGCGGGGCGGCCAACACTGAAGCTTTCTTT	CASSLRGAANTEAFF
.	TRBV19	TRBJ2-5	TRBD1	TGTGCCAGTAGTACTAACAGGGGAAGTGGCGAGACCCAGTACTTC	CASSTNRGSGETQYF
.	TRBV30	TRBJ2-2	TRBD2	TGTGCCTGGAGTGTTACACCTTTCTTTAAGGGAGGGAAGAACACCGGGGAGCTGTTTTTT	CAWSVTPFFKGGKNTGELFF
once	TRBV19	TRBJ2-7	.	TGTGCCAGTAGTATGGGAAGAGGAGGTTACGAGCAGTACTTC	CASSMGRGGYEQYF
.	TRBV9	TRBJ2-2	TRBD2	TGTGCCAGCAGCGTAGTGGGTAGCGGGAGTGCCGGGGAGCTGTTTTTT	CASSVVGSGSAGELFF
few	TRBV13	TRBJ2-7	.	TGTGCCAGCAGCTCCGGGAGAGCATACGAGCAGTACTTC	CASSSGRAYEQYF
.	TRBV6-1	TRBJ1-2	TRBD1	TGTGCCAGCAGCCACAGGACAGGGAATTACGGCTACACCTTC	CASSHRTGNYGYTF
.	TRBV7-7	TRBJ2-7	TRBD1	TGTGCTAGCAGCGTGGGACAGGGCTCCTACGAGCAGTACTTC	CASSVGQGSYEQYF
once	TRBV2	TRBJ2-5	TRBD1	TGTGCCAGCAGTGAAGGGACAGGGGGCGAGACCCAGTACTTC	CASSEGTGGETQYF
.	TRBV19	TRBJ1-4	.	TGTGCCAGTAGTATGAGGAGTGGGGCGGAAAAACTGTTTTTT	CASSMRSGAEKLFF
many	TRBV6-1	TRBJ2-7	TRBD2	TGTGCCAGCAGTGCTAGCGGGAGTGGGTACGAGCAGTACTTC	CASSASGSGYEQYF
.	TRBV13	TRBJ1-5	.	TGTGCCAGCAGCTTAGGCCGCGGACAGATAAATCAGCCCCAGCATTTT	CASSLGRGQINQPQHF
.	TRBV5-1	TRBJ2-1	TRBD2	TGCGCCAGCAGTTATGGGACTAGCGGGAGCAATGAGCAGTTCTTC	CASSYGTSGSNEQFF
.	TRBV5-1	TRBJ1-3	TRBD1	TGCGCCAGCAGGTTGACAGGGGACGGAAACACCATATATTTT	CASRLTGDGNTIYF
.	TRBV1	TRBJ2-5	.	TGCACCAGCAGCATCCAAGGTTCTAGCGGGAGAGGGGTCCAAGAGACCCAGTACTTC	CTSSIQGSSGRGVQETQYF
once	TRBV5-1	TRBJ1-2	TRBD1	TGCGCCAGCAGCTTATGGACAGGGCCTAACTATGGCTACACCTTC	CASSLWTGPNYGYTF